This TCR beta chain came from a study of glioma-infiltrating T cells after dendritic cell vaccination. Assay: immunoSEQ multiplex PCR; the TCRdb copy retains only in-frame clones and omits some. This table has more than 45,000 clones, about 80% appearing once. Specified time point: after dendritic cell vaccination, including at tumor progression/relapse. Study-wide results and caveats: Estimated pretreatment TIL content predicted outcome after dendritic cell vaccination.

Concerning this clone: The target antigen is unknown.

V lost 6 bases and J 6 bases, leaving 14 bases between the germline ends. From germline, CDR1 is SGHDN and CDR2 FVKESK. The CDR3 contains 13 residues. The rearrangement joins TRBV14 to TRBJ1-2; TRBD1 is a possible D gene (6 bases). The specimen was blood, collected after dendritic cell vaccination. The receptor's source is a human donor with glioblastoma. Here the CDR3 reads CASRLQGEDGYTF. The CDR3 coding sequence is TGTGCCAGCAGGTTACAGGGCGAGGATGGCTACACCTTC.